Presented here are 10 T cell receptor beta chains from one specimen sequenced in a study of CD4 and CD8 cells across lung adenocarcinoma regions. TCRdb processed the PCR reads anew with MiXCR; each CDR3 protein has one entry. Among over 10,000 distinct CDR3 sequences listed, around 61% were seen once. Input material: CD8+ T cells from the margin of a lung tumor. The receptors come from a female donor with lung adenocarcinoma. The CD4 and CD8 labels of this study may be unreliable.

This clonotype is medium-sized in the sample. The J gene is TRBJ1-4, the V gene TRBV6-1, with D perhaps TRBD1 (6 bases). This CDR3 contains 12 residues. CDR1 and CDR2 from the germline V gene are MNHNS and SASEGT. Trimming took off 8 bases at V and 5 bases at J, with 9 bases between the two ends. The CDR3 loop is CASYRANEKLFF. The CDR3 DNA follows: TGTGCCAGCTACAGGGCGAATGAAAAACTGTTTTTT.

This chain joins TRBV6-1 and TRBJ2-4; D might be TRBD1 or TRBD2, each matching 5 bases. The CDR3 is 14 residues long. V lost 8 bases and J 12 bases, leaving 23 bases between the germline ends. Germline CDR1 is MNHNS and CDR2 is SASEGT. The CDR3 nucleotides are TGTGCCAGCTCGGGGCTGAGAGTCGAAAATACTCAGTACTTC. The encoded protein is CASSGLRVENTQYF.

This clonotype has a count of ten or more. This chain joins TRBV5-1 and TRBJ2-5; D unclear. The V end lost 7 bases, the J end lost 0 bases, and 4 bases lay between the germline ends. The V gene's germline CDR1 is SGHRS and CDR2 YFSETQ. The CDR3 totals 11 residues. The CDR3 spells CASLDQETQYF. DNA of the CDR3: TGCGCCAGCTTAGACCAAGAGACCCAGTACTTC. The full variable domain, completed using reference TRBV5-1 and TRBJ2-5, is KAGVTQTPRYLIKTRGQQVTLSCSPISGHRSVSWYQQTPGQGLQFLFEYFSETQRNKGNFPGRFSGRQFSNSRSEMNVSTLELGDSALYLCASLDQETQYFGPGTRLLVL.

The V gene is TRBV6-5, the J gene TRBJ2-1; D ambiguous. Germline values: CDR1 MNHEY, CDR2 SVGAGI. The ends were cut back, 1 base at V and 7 bases at J, with 2 bases in the middle. This CDR3 is built from 11 residues. The CDR3 DNA sequence: TGTGCCAGCAGTTACTTGAATGAGCAGTTCTTC. Protein: CASSYLNEQFF.

The chain combines TRBV20-1 with TRBJ2-1; D not certain. The CDR3 spans 14 residues. Germline V gene lookup returns CDR1 DFQATT and CDR2 SNEGSKA (reference sequence). Trimming took off 6 bases at V and 0 bases at J, with 12 bases between the two ends. CDR3 sequence: CSARPWNSYNEQFF. CDR3 coding DNA: TGCAGTGCCCGACCCTGGAACTCCTACAATGAGCAGTTCTTC.

To note about this clonotype: A clone one base away is much larger, so this may be a read error. The chain carries TRBV11-2 and TRBJ2-1; 7 bases align to TRBD1. The CDR3 spans 15 residues. The V segment lost 2 bases and the J segment 13 bases; nucleotides outside the gene matches: 14. In germline, CDR1 is SGHAT, CDR2 FQNNGV. CDR3 in DNA: TGTGCCAGCAGCTTAACAGGGGTGAAACAAGAGACCCAGTTCTTC. This translates into CASSLTGVKQETQFF.

The rearrangement links TRBV6-1 to TRBJ2-4; 9 nucleotides match TRBD1. Germline CDR1 MNHNS, CDR2 SASEGT. This CDR3 spans 15 amino acids. The V and J ends lost 7 bases and 13 bases, in that order; junction bases with no gene match: 17. In nucleotides, the CDR3 is TGTGCCAGCACAGGAAGGGGACAGGGCTACAATGAGCAGTACTTC. Its translation: CASTGRGQGYNEQYF.

The rearrangement links TRBV7-6 to TRBJ2-5; D call uncertain. Germline loops: CDR1 SGHVS, CDR2 FNYEAQ. Trimming stripped 7 bases from V and 4 bases from J, with 19 bases between. This CDR3 has 15 residues. The CDR3 sequence is CASTSESRRGETQYF. CDR3 nucleotide sequence: TGTGCCAGCACCTCCGAAAGTAGGCGTGGAGAGACCCAGTACTTC.

V and J are TRBV6-5 and TRBJ2-1; no definite D call. The J call is uncertain, as TRBJ2-5 better fits the DNA end. The CDR3 extends over 13 amino acids. The germline CDR1 and CDR2 sequences are MNHEY and SVGAGI. CDR3: CASSYGPEETQYF. The CDR3 DNA sequence: TGTGCCAGCAGTTACGGGCCTGAAGAGACCCAGTACTTC.

The chain uses TRBV30 and TRBJ2-5, with 9 nucleotides matching TRBD1. Near its end, the DNA agrees better with TRBJ2-7, so the J call may be wrong. CDR1 is GTSNPN and CDR2 is SVGIG in the germline V gene (reference sequence). This CDR3 region has 15 residues. CDR3 amino acids: CAWSGGGQGNNEQYF. The CDR3 coding sequence is TGTGCCTGGAGTGGCGGGGGACAGGGCAACAACGAGCAGTACTTC.